The present entry profiles one TCR beta chain with its context. What it binds is unknown. Trimming removed 10 bases at V and 2 bases at J, with 12 bases between. The CDR3 is 13 amino acids. Germline V gene lookup returns CDR1 LNHDA and CDR2 SQIVND (reference sequence). Individual cDNA molecules received unique molecular identifiers. TCRdb reprocessed the 5' RACE reads with MiXCR, giving one entry per CDR3 protein. In the table there are more than 80,000 distinct CDR3 sequences, around 15% of which are singletons. This specimen comes from a study of early T cells in non-severe SARS-CoV-2 infection. The wider study: Investigators sequenced bulk RNA drawn from unsorted whole blood, and chains remained unpaired.

Study observations and caveats: Matching with VDJdb favored anti-spike CD8 responses (missing private and CD4 specificities).

The TCR comes from an adult who was a healthcare worker with PCR-confirmed SARS-CoV-2 infection or an uninfected control (not recorded which). The sequenced sample was whole blood. This rearrangement joins TRBV19 to TRBJ2-1; no reliable D call. For the CDR3, the DNA is TGTGCCACCGCGTCGCCAGCCTACAATGAGCAGTTCTTC. As protein: CATASPAYNEQFF.